Presented here are 7 T cell receptor beta chains from one specimen sequenced in a study of cytomegalovirus exposure and HLA in healthy donors. A multiplex PCR was run with 60 Vbeta primers and 13 Jbeta primers. TCRdb's copy holds only in-frame clones and misses some; the assay was immunoSEQ multiplex PCR. The table includes approximately 140,000 clones, just over 70% detected once. Input material: PBMCs. The receptors originated from a woman in her sixties or seventies in good health and CMV-seropositive.

This chain uses TRBV6-5 with TRBJ2-1; D uncertain. CDR3 length: 11 residues. The germline V and J ends were trimmed by 8 bases and 10 bases, with 12 bases remaining between them. From germline, CDR1 is MNHEY and CDR2 SVGAGI. As DNA, the CDR3 is TGTGCCAGCCGTTCTCCTAGAGAGCAGTTCTTC. This gives the protein CASRSPREQFF.

This chain connects TRBV11-2 to TRBJ1-2; perhaps TRBD1 as D (6 bases). V was pared by 4 bases and J by 13 bases, with 16 bases between. The V gene's germline CDR1 is SGHAT and CDR2 FQNNGV. The CDR3 loop spans 12 amino acids. The CDR3 DNA reads TGTGCCAGCAGCTCCCCGACAGGATCGGGCACCTTC. It specifies CASSSPTGSGTF.

This clone was counted a few times. This sequence joins TRBV6-5 and TRBJ1-2; D might be TRBD1 (6 bases). Trimming took off 10 bases at V and 2 bases at J, with 20 bases between the two ends. Germline V lookup: CDR1 MNHEY, CDR2 SVGAGI. The CDR3 is 15 residues long. CDR3 region: CATRRGALENYGYTF. The CDR3 nucleotides read TGTGCCACCCGGCGGGGGGCCCTGGAGAACTATGGCTACACCTTC.

The genes are TRBV9 and TRBJ1-1; TRBD1 agrees at 10 bases. Trimming removed 3 bases from V and 7 bases from J; junction bases left unmatched: 6. This CDR3 has 14 amino acids. The germline V gene encodes CDR1 SGDLS and CDR2 YYNGEE. CDR3 bases: TGTGCCAGCAGCGAGACAGGGGGCTCTAATGAAGCTTTCTTT. This gives the protein CASSETGGSNEAFF.

This clone was seen a few times. The V and J genes are TRBV5-1 and TRBJ2-7; a possible D gene is TRBD1 (6 bases). The CDR3 is 15 residues long. CDR1 is SGHRS, CDR2 YFSETQ, per germline. V was trimmed by 2 bases and J by 7 bases, leaving 19 bases between them. The CDR3 DNA follows: TGCGCCAGCAGCTTCACCGGGACAACTCCAGGGGAGCAGTACTTC. Amino acid sequence: CASSFTGTTPGEQYF.

This rearrangement joins TRBV6-1 to TRBJ2-7; possibly TRBD2 for D (5 bases). With 1 base removed from V and 9 bases from J, the gap between germline ends came to 16 bases. There are 14 residues in the CDR3. CDR1 and CDR2 (germline): MNHNS, SASEGT. CDR3: CASSEGRTTSVQYF. CDR3 bases: TGTGCCAGCAGTGAAGGTCGGACCACTAGTGTGCAGTACTTC.

The V call is TRBV19, the J call TRBJ2-7, with D maybe TRBD1 (5 bases). Trimming took 8 bases from V and 5 from J, leaving 19 bases between them. CDR3 size: 14 residues. Germline V gives CDR1 LNHDA, CDR2 SQIVND (reference sequence). This CDR3 reads CASASQGGSNEQYF. CDR3 bases: TGTGCCAGTGCATCCCAGGGTGGGTCTAACGAGCAGTACTTC.